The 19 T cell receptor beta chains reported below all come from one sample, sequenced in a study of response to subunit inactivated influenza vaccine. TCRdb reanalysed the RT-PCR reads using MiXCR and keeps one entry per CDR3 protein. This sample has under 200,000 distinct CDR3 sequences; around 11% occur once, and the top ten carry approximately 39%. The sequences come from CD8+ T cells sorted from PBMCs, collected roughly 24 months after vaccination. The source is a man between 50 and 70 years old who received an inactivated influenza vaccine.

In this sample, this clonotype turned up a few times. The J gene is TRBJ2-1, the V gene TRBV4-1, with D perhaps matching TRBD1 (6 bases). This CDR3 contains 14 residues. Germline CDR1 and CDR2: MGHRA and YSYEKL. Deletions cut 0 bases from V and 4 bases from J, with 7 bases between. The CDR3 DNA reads TGCGCCAGCAGCCAAGAAGGGGGTTACAATGAGCAGTTCTTC. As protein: CASSQEGGYNEQFF.

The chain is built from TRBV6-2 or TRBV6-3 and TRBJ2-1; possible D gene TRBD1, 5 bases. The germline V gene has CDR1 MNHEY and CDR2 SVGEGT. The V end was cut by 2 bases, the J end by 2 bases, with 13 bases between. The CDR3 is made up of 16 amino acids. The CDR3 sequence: CASSYLRVGTYNEQFF. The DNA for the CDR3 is TGTGCCAGCAGTTACCTCAGGGTGGGGACCTACAATGAGCAGTTCTTC.

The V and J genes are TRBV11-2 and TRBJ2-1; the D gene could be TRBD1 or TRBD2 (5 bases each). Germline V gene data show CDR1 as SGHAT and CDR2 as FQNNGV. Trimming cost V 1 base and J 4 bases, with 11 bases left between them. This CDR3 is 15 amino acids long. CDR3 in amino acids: CASSLGDRLYNEQFF. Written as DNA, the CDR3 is TGTGCCAGCAGCTTAGGAGACAGACTATACAATGAGCAGTTCTTC.

The CDR3 is CASSCGPGTSNYGYTF. The CDR3 DNA sequence: TGCGCCAGCAGTTGTGGGCCCGGCACATCTAACTATGGCTACACCTTC. The chain links TRBV23-1 to TRBJ1-2; no definite D call. TRBV23-1 carries the ORF label, with uncertain function. V lost 5 bases to trimming and J lost 0 bases, with 16 bases between them. This CDR3 contains 16 residues.

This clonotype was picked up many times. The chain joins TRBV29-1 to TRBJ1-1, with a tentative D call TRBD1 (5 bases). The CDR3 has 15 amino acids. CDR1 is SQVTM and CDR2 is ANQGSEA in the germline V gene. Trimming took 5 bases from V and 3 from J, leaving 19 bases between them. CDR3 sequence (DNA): TGCAGCGTTTTGATTAGATATTGGGACGACACTGAAGCTTTCTTT. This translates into CSVLIRYWDDTEAFF. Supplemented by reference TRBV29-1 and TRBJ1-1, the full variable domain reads SAVISQKPSRDICQRGTSLTIQCQVDSQVTMMFWYRQQPGQSLTLIATANQGSEATYESGFVIDKFPISRPNLTFSTLTVSNMSPEDSSIYLCSVLIRYWDDTEAFFGQGTRLTVV.

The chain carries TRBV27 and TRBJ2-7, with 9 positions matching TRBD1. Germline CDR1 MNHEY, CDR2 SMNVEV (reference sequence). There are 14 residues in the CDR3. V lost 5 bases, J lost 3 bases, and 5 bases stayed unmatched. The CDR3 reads CASSTGTGFYEQYF. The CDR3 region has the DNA TGTGCCAGCAGTACCGGGACAGGGTTCTACGAGCAGTACTTC.

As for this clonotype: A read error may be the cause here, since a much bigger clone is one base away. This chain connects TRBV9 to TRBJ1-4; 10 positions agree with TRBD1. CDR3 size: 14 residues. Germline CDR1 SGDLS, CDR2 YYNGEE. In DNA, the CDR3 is TGTGCCAGCAGCGCCGGGACAGGGGTTGAAACACTGTTTTTT. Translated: CASSAGTGVETLFF.

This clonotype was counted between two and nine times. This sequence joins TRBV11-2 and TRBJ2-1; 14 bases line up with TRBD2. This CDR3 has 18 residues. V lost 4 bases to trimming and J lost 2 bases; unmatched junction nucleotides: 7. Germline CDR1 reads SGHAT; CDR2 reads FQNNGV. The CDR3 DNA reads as TGTGCCAGCAGCTCAACGACTAGCGGGAGGGAAACCTACAATGAGCAGTTCTTC. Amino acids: CASSSTTSGRETYNEQFF.

CDR3 bases: TGCAGCGTTGAGGGGGGGCCTAGCGGGGCCTACGAGCAGTACTTC. Translating gives CSVEGGPSGAYEQYF. The rearrangement links TRBV29-1 to TRBJ2-7, with 9 bases identical to TRBD2. The CDR3 sequence is 15 residues long. CDR1 and CDR2 from the germline V gene are SQVTM and ANQGSEA. With 3 bases clipped from V and 2 bases from J, the junction kept 8 bases outside the gene matches.

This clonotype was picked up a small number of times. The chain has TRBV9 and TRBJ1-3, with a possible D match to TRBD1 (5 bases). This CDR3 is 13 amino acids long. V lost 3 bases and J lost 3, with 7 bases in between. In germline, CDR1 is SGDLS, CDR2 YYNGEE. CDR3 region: CASSATDGNTIYF. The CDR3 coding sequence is TGTGCCAGCAGCGCGACAGATGGAAACACCATATATTTT.

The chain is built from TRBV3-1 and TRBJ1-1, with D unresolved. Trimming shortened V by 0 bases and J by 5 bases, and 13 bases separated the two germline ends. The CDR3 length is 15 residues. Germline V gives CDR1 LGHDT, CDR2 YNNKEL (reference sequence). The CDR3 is CASSQERVGSTEAFF. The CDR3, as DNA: TGTGCCAGCAGCCAAGAAAGAGTAGGATCAACTGAAGCTTTCTTT.

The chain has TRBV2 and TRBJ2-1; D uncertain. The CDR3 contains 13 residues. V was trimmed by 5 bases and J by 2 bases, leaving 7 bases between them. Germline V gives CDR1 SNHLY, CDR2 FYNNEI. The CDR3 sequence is CASSWVTYNEQFF. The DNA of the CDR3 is TGTGCCAGCAGTTGGGTCACCTACAATGAGCAGTTCTTC.

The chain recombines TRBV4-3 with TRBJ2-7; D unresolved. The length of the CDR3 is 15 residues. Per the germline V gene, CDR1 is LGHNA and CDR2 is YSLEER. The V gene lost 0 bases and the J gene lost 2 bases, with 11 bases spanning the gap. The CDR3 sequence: CASSQDRSRAYEQYF. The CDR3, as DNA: TGCGCCAGCAGCCAAGACAGAAGCCGGGCCTACGAGCAGTACTTC.

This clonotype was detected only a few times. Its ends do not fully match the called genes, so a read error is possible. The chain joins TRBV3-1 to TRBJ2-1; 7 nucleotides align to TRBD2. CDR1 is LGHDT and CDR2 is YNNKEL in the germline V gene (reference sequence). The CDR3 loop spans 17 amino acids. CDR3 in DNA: TGTGCCTGCAGCAAAGATTTCGCGGGAGAGGCCTACAATGAGCAGTTCTTC. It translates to CACSKDFAGEAYNEQFF.

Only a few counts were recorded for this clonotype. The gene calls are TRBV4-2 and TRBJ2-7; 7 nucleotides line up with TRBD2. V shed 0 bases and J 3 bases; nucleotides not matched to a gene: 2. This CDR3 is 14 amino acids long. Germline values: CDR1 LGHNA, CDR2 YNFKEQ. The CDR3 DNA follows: TGTGCCAGCAGCCAAGATGGGGACTACTACGAGCAGTACTTC. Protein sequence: CASSQDGDYYEQYF.

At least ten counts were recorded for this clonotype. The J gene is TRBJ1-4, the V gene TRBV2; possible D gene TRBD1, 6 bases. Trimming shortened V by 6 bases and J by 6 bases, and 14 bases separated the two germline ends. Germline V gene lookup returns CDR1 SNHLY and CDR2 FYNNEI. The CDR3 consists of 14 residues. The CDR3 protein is CASREQGGDEKLFF. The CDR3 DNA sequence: TGTGCCAGCAGAGAACAGGGCGGCGATGAAAAACTGTTTTTT.

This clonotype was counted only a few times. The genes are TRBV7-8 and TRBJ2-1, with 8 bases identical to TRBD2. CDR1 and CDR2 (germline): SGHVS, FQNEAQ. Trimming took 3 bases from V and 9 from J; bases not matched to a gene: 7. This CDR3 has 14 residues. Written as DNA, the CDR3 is TGTGCCAGCAGCTTCTCCGGGACTAGGGGTGAGCAGTTCTTC. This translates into CASSFSGTRGEQFF.

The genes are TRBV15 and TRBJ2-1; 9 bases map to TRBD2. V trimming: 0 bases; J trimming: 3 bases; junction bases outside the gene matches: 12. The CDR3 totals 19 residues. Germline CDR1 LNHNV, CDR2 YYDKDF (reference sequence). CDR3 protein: CATSREHPTGTSYYNEQFF. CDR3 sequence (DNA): TGTGCCACCAGCAGAGAACATCCCACCGGGACTAGCTACTACAATGAGCAGTTCTTC.

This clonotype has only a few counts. In nucleotides, the CDR3 is TGCAGCGTGGGTCAGGGTATCGAGCAGTACTTC. This sequence encodes CSVGQGIEQYF. The chain employs TRBV29-1 and TRBJ2-7, with D perhaps TRBD1 (5 bases). This CDR3 spans 11 amino acids. Deletions cut 6 bases from V and 6 bases from J, with 12 bases between. Per the germline V gene, CDR1 is SQVTM and CDR2 is ANQGSEA.